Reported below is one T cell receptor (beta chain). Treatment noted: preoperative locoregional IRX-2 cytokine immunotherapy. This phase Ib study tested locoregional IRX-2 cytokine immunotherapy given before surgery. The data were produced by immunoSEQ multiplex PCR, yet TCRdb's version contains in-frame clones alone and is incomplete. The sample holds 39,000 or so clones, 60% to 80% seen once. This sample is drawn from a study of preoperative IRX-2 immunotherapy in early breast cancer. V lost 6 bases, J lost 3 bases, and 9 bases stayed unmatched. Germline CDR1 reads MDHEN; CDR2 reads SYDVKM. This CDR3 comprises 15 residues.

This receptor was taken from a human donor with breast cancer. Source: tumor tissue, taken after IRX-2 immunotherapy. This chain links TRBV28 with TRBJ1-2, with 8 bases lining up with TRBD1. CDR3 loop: CASSLGQGRHYGYTF. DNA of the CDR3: TGTGCCAGCAGCCTCGGACAGGGTAGACACTATGGCTACACCTTC.